Listed here are 32 T cell receptor beta chains from one sample, sequenced in a study of blood T cell repertoires in COVID-19. The protocol was immunoSEQ multiplex PCR, while the TCRdb copy is restricted to in-frame clones and leaves out a portion. The table records approximately 180,000 clones, roughly 84% of them present only once. Sequenced input: peripheral blood. These receptors came from a person aged 70 to 85 with COVID-19, enrolled during active disease.

The chain joins TRBV7-2 to TRBJ2-7; 8 positions match TRBD2. After removal of 5 bases from V and 3 bases from J, the junction contained 15 bases not matched to a gene. Germline V gene data show CDR1 as SGHTA and CDR2 as FQGNSA. CDR3 length equals 17 residues. Here the CDR3 DNA reads TGTGCCAGCAGCCCCAGACCGGGACTAGACATCAGCTACGAGCAGTACTTC. This gives the protein CASSPRPGLDISYEQYF. Full variable domain (rest looked up from reference TRBV7-2 and TRBJ2-7): GAGVSQSPSNKVTEKGKDVELRCDPISGHTALYWYRQSLGQGLEFLIYFQGNSAPDKSGLPSDRFSAERTGGSVSTLTIQRTQQEDSAVYLCASSPRPGLDISYEQYFGPGTRLTVT.

This clone appeared a single time. This chain connects TRBV28 to TRBJ2-3; no firm D call. This CDR3 is 12 amino acids long. Trimming took 5 bases from V and 9 from J, leaving 12 bases between them. Germline assignment: CDR1 MDHEN and CDR2 SYDVKM. The CDR3 sequence is CASSPPVATQYF. CDR3 nucleotides: TGTGCCAGCAGTCCGCCGGTAGCAACGCAGTATTTT.

The V call is TRBV24-1, the J call TRBJ1-2, with TRBD1 as a possible D gene (5 bases). V was shortened by 1 base and J by 4 bases, with 9 bases between the two germline ends. CDR1 KGHDR and CDR2 SFDVKD come from the germline V gene. CDR3 length: 14 amino acids. The CDR3 spells CATSDLNRSYGYTF. The CDR3 region has the DNA TGTGCCACCAGTGATTTAAACAGGTCCTATGGCTACACCTTC.

The rearrangement uses TRBV18 and TRBJ1-2; D is perhaps TRBD1 (6 bases). Looked up from germline, CDR1 is KGHSH and CDR2 is LQKENI. V was shortened by 8 bases and J by 0 bases, with 16 bases between the two germline ends. This CDR3 is built from 15 residues. CDR3 region: CASQLAQGPNYGYTF. CDR3 nucleotides: TGTGCCAGCCAACTCGCACAGGGACCTAACTATGGCTACACCTTC.

The J gene is TRBJ2-5, the V gene TRBV20-1; 8 positions match TRBD1. CDR3 length: 13 amino acids. The V segment lost 3 bases and the J segment 4 bases; nucleotides outside the gene matches: 4. The germline V gene has CDR1 DFQATT and CDR2 SNEGSKA (reference sequence). The CDR3 is CSASQGAGETQYF. CDR3 nucleotide sequence: TGCAGTGCTAGTCAGGGGGCTGGAGAGACCCAGTACTTC.

V gene TRBV20-1 combines with J gene TRBJ1-5; perhaps TRBD1 as D (5 bases). Germline assignment: CDR1 DFQATT and CDR2 SNEGSKA (reference sequence). The CDR3 runs 14 residues. V gave up 3 bases and J gave up 6 bases, with 15 bases separating them. Written as DNA, the CDR3 is TGCAGTGCTAGTGGGCAGGGCGATGCTCAGCCCCAGCATTTT. Protein product: CSASGQGDAQPQHF.

This clone has only a few counts. The gene calls are TRBV2 and TRBJ1-6; 9 positions agree with TRBD1. Germline CDR1 is SNHLY and CDR2 is FYNNEI. V lost 7 bases and J lost 10; bases outside the gene matches: 14. The CDR3 spans 16 residues. The CDR3 sequence: CASKATGGWDGSPLHF. In DNA form, the CDR3 reads TGTGCCAGCAAAGCGACAGGGGGTTGGGATGGGTCACCCCTCCACTTT. The complete variable domain, with remaining parts taken from reference TRBV2 and TRBJ1-6, reads EPEVTQTPSHQVTQMGQEVILRCVPISNHLYFYWYRQILGQKVEFLVSFYNNEISEKSEIFDDQFSVERPDGSNFTLKIRSTKLEDSAMYFCASKATGGWDGSPLHFGNGTRLTVT.

This sequence joins TRBV7-8 and TRBJ1-3; 8 bases fit TRBD1. The trim removed 4 bases at V and 4 bases at J, leaving 15 bases unmatched. Germline assignment: CDR1 SGHVS and CDR2 FQNEAQ. The CDR3 consists of 18 residues. DNA for the CDR3: TGTGCCAGCAGCTCTATAGGGGGCCAGGGGGCGAGGGGAAACACCATATATTTT. It codes for CASSSIGGQGARGNTIYF.

The chain joins TRBV6-4 to TRBJ1-4; TRBD1 agrees at 7 bases. After removal of 6 bases from V and 7 bases from J, the junction contained 5 bases not matched to a gene. Per germline, CDR1 MRHNA and CDR2 SNTAGT. This CDR3 region has 13 residues. CDR3 loop: CASSVHRGEKLFF. Written as DNA, the CDR3 is TGTGCCAGCAGCGTCCACAGGGGTGAAAAACTGTTTTTT.

The genes are TRBV7-3 and TRBJ2-1; 8 nucleotides line up with TRBD2. The CDR3 length is 16 residues. In germline, CDR1 is SGHTA, CDR2 FQGTGA. The V gene end was trimmed by 1 base and the J gene end by 6 bases; junction bases not matched to a gene: 8. CDR3 residues: CASSLMGGGSVNEQFF. Written as DNA, the CDR3 is TGTGCCAGCAGCTTAATGGGCGGGGGGTCCGTCAATGAGCAGTTCTTC.

The chain employs TRBV18 and TRBJ1-2; no firm D call. Germline V gene data show CDR1 as KGHSH and CDR2 as LQKENI. Trimming left V 6 bases short and J 1 base short, with 18 bases between. The CDR3 has 16 residues. DNA for the CDR3: TGTGCCAGCTCGAGACTGACGGGAGATCATAACTATGGCTACACCTTC. This encodes CASSRLTGDHNYGYTF.

The chain recombines TRBV18 with TRBJ1-1; TRBD1 matches at 8 bases. The ends lost 0 bases at V and 5 bases at J; junction bases unmatched: 5. Germline loops: CDR1 KGHSH, CDR2 LQKENI. This CDR3 is built from 15 residues. The CDR3 nucleotides are TGTGCCAGCTCACCACCAGGACAGGGACGTACTGAAGCTTTCTTT. Translating gives CASSPPGQGRTEAFF.

This chain uses TRBV5-6 with TRBJ2-1; D gene ambiguous. The CDR3 spans 15 residues. Germline CDR1 and CDR2: SGHDT and YYEEEE. The V end lost 0 bases, the J end lost 0 bases, and 7 bases lay between the germline ends. CDR3 sequence reads: CASSLGGISYNEQFF. CDR3 DNA sequence: TGTGCCAGCAGCTTGGGAGGTATCTCCTACAATGAGCAGTTCTTC.

The V call is TRBV2, the J call TRBJ1-6; a weak D match, TRBD1 (5 bases). V was cut by 3 bases and J by 6 bases, with 15 bases left in between. CDR3 length equals 16 residues. CDR1 is SNHLY and CDR2 is FYNNEI in the germline V gene. The CDR3 region is CASSDGGEYSNSPLHF. The CDR3 nucleotides are TGTGCCAGCAGTGATGGAGGGGAGTATTCTAATTCACCCCTCCACTTT. The whole variable domain, filled in from reference TRBV2 and TRBJ1-6, reads EPEVTQTPSHQVTQMGQEVILRCVPISNHLYFYWYRQILGQKVEFLVSFYNNEISEKSEIFDDQFSVERPDGSNFTLKIRSTKLEDSAMYFCASSDGGEYSNSPLHFGNGTRLTVT.

The table lists this clone with a count of one. The rearrangement joins TRBV9 to TRBJ2-1; D gene ambiguous. The CDR3 runs to 14 residues. V was cut by 4 bases and J by 2 bases, with 10 bases left in between. Germline loops: CDR1 SGDLS, CDR2 YYNGEE. The CDR3 nucleotides are TGTGCCAGCAGCCCGCGACTCGCCTACAATGAGCAGTTCTTC. This encodes CASSPRLAYNEQFF.

This chain joins TRBV6-5 and TRBJ1-1, with D possibly matching TRBD1 (6 bases). V dropped 6 bases and J dropped 0 bases, with 11 bases sitting between them. The germline V gene encodes CDR1 MNHEY and CDR2 SVGAGI. The CDR3 runs 14 residues. CDR3 amino acids: CASRRTVMNTEAFF. As DNA, the CDR3 is TGTGCCAGCAGACGGACAGTGATGAACACTGAAGCTTTCTTT.

The V call is TRBV11-2, the J call TRBJ1-2, with 9 bases that match TRBD1. Trimming removed 6 bases from V and 8 bases from J; junction bases left unmatched: 10. The CDR3 runs to 14 residues. Looked up from germline, CDR1 is SGHAT and CDR2 is FQNNGV. The CDR3 sequence: CASRRTGGVGGYTF. The DNA of the CDR3 is TGTGCCAGCAGACGCACAGGGGGCGTGGGAGGCTACACCTTC.

The chain uses TRBV5-6 and TRBJ1-5; the D is unclear. Trimming removed 4 bases at V and 2 bases at J, with 4 bases between. The CDR3 is 12 residues long. Germline CDR1 is SGHDT and CDR2 is YYEEEE. The CDR3 bases are TGTGCCAGCAGCCCTGGCAATCAGCCCCAGCATTTT. It yields the protein CASSPGNQPQHF.

The rearrangement joins TRBV5-1 to TRBJ1-1, with D possibly being TRBD1 (5 bases). Germline V gene sequence: CDR1 SGHRS, CDR2 YFSETQ. CDR3 length equals 14 residues. Deletions cut 5 bases from V and 1 base from J, with 12 bases between. The CDR3 nucleotides are TGCGCCAGCAGGCTTGACAGATCGAACACTGAAGCTTTCTTT. Its translation is CASRLDRSNTEAFF.

The rearrangement links TRBV28 to TRBJ1-3; 7 bases are shared with TRBD1. CDR3 length: 15 amino acids. Germline CDR1 is MDHEN and CDR2 is SYDVKM. With 5 bases clipped from V and 5 bases from J, the junction kept 9 bases outside the gene matches. CDR3 amino acids: CASSDFSGQRNTIYF. The CDR3 DNA follows: TGTGCCAGCAGTGACTTTTCGGGACAGAGAAACACCATATATTTT.

The rearrangement links TRBV9 to TRBJ2-3, with 11 bases lining up with TRBD2. Trimming cost V 3 bases and J 2 bases; bases outside gene matches: 5. The CDR3 totals 16 residues. The germline V gene encodes CDR1 SGDLS and CDR2 YYNGEE. The CDR3 sequence: CASSGGTSGLTDTQYF. The DNA of the CDR3 is TGTGCCAGCAGCGGGGGGACTAGCGGACTCACAGATACGCAGTATTTT.

This sequence joins TRBV5-6 and TRBJ2-2; 9 bases are a match to TRBD2. Germline V CDR1 and CDR2: SGHDT, YYEEEE. J gave up 4 bases and V 7 bases, and 11 bases lay outside the gene matches. The CDR3 runs 16 residues. In DNA form, the CDR3 reads TGTGCCAGCTATGTGCGGGGGGGCCTTGGCACCGGGGAGCTGTTTTTT. Its translation: CASYVRGGLGTGELFF.

The table lists this clone with a count of one. This chain joins TRBV2 and TRBJ1-4; the match to TRBD1 covers 7 bases. Germline V lookup: CDR1 SNHLY, CDR2 FYNNEI. The CDR3 is 15 amino acids. With 2 bases clipped from V and 8 bases from J, the junction kept 8 bases outside the gene matches. The CDR3 nucleotides are TGTGCCAGCAGTGAAAATACAGGGGTGGGGGAAAAACTGTTTTTT. Amino acids: CASSENTGVGEKLFF.

This chain links TRBV6-5 with TRBJ2-7; the match to TRBD2 covers 10 bases. Germline V gene sequence: CDR1 MNHEY, CDR2 SVGAGI. The trim removed 4 bases at V and 3 bases at J, leaving 3 bases unmatched. The CDR3 loop spans 14 amino acids. The CDR3 region has the DNA TGTGCCAGCAGTTCCCGGACTAGCGGCTACGAGCAGTACTTC. Translation gives CASSSRTSGYEQYF.

The chain uses TRBV3-1 (or the pseudogene TRBV3-2) and TRBJ1-2; D possibly corresponds to TRBD1 (5 bases). CDR1 is LGHDT and CDR2 is YNNKEL in the germline V gene (reference sequence). V was shortened by 2 bases and J by 2 bases, with 9 bases between the two germline ends. The CDR3 is made up of 14 amino acids. CDR3 coding DNA: TGTGCCAGCAGCCAAACGACAGTAAACTATGGCTACACCTTC. Its protein is CASSQTTVNYGYTF.

J is TRBJ1-2 and V is TRBV4-1, with D perhaps matching TRBD1 (6 bases). V gave up 1 base and J gave up 6 bases, with 12 bases separating them. The CDR3 is 14 residues long. CDR1 is MGHRA, CDR2 YSYEKL, per germline. CDR3 sequence: CASSQVGGADGYTF. CDR3 bases: TGCGCCAGCAGCCAAGTCGGGGGGGCGGATGGCTACACCTTC.

The rearrangement links TRBV4-3 to TRBJ2-3; D is possibly TRBD1 (6 bases). CDR3 length equals 15 residues. V lost 0 bases and J 5 bases, leaving 12 bases between the germline ends. Germline V gene data show CDR1 as LGHNA and CDR2 as YSLEER. In DNA form, the CDR3 reads TGCGCCAGCAGCCAAGAACCAGGGGTGGGAGATACGCAGTATTTT. Translation: CASSQEPGVGDTQYF.

This clone was seen only a few times. The chain combines TRBV12-3 or TRBV12-4 with TRBJ2-3; tentatively, D is TRBD1 (5 bases). This CDR3 region has 13 residues. The V gene lost 6 bases and the J gene lost 6 bases, with 13 bases spanning the gap. In DNA, the CDR3 is TGTGCCAGCAGAATGGTGGGGCGGGATACGCAGTATTTT. This gives the protein CASRMVGRDTQYF.

The chain recombines TRBV16 with TRBJ1-1; D not certain. V was clipped by 4 bases and J by 8 bases, with 8 bases between them. This CDR3 region has 11 residues. CDR1 and CDR2 (germline): KGHSY, FQNENV. DNA of the CDR3: TGTGCCAGCAGCCGGTTACGGGAAGCTTTCTTT. Protein: CASSRLREAFF.

The J gene is TRBJ1-6, the V gene TRBV7-3; D gene uncertain. The CDR3 runs to 13 residues. The germline CDR1 and CDR2 sequences are SGHTA and FQGTGA. Trimming cost V 3 bases and J 7 bases, with 7 bases left between them. In DNA form, the CDR3 reads TGTGCCAGCAGCTTTGCGTGGAATTCACCCCTCCACTTT. Translating gives CASSFAWNSPLHF.

The V call is TRBV6-4, the J call TRBJ2-3, with 11 bases lining up with TRBD2. V trimming: 6 bases; J trimming: 5 bases; junction bases outside the gene matches: 7. This CDR3 region has 15 residues. Looked up from germline, CDR1 is MRHNA and CDR2 is SNTAGT. In nucleotides, the CDR3 is TGTGCCAGCAGCACTAGCGGGAGTTCTGGAGATACGCAGTATTTT. It encodes CASSTSGSSGDTQYF.

V is TRBV6-5 and J is TRBJ2-3; D might be TRBD2 (6 bases). The germline V gene encodes CDR1 MNHEY and CDR2 SVGAGI. The length of the CDR3 is 15 residues. The V and J ends lost 5 bases and 5 bases respectively, with 17 bases between them. The CDR3 nucleotides read TGTGCCAGCAGTACCGGGACCCGGAGGGGAGATACGCAGTATTTT. Translating gives CASSTGTRRGDTQYF.